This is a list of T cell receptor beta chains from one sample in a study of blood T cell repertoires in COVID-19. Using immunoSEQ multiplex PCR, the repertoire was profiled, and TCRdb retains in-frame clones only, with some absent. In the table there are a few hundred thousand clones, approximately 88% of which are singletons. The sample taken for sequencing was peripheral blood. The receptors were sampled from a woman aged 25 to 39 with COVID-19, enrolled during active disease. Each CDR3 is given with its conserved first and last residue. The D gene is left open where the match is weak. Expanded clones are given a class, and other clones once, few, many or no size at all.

CDR3aa: CASSESGQSTGELFF
CDR3nt: TGTGCCAGCAGTGAATCGGGACAATCCACCGGGGAGCTGTTTTTT
d_gene: .
v_gene: TRBV2
j_gene: TRBJ2-2
abundance: .

CDR3aa: CASSWGGQPQHF
CDR3nt: TGTGCCAGCAGTTGGGGGGGACAGCCCCAGCATTTT
d_gene: .
v_gene: TRBV27
j_gene: TRBJ1-5
abundance: .

CDR3aa: CASSQAGLAGAGEQFF
CDR3nt: TGTGCCAGCAGCCAAGCGGGACTAGCGGGAGCGGGTGAGCAGTTCTTC
d_gene: TRBD2
v_gene: TRBV3-1/TRBV3-2
j_gene: TRBJ2-1
abundance: .

CDR3aa: CASSYLPSDYEQYF
CDR3nt: TGTGCCAGCAGTTATCTTCCTAGCGACTACGAGCAGTACTTC
d_gene: .
v_gene: TRBV6-2/TRBV6-3
j_gene: TRBJ2-7
abundance: few

CDR3aa: CASSRPRTGGISGYTF
CDR3nt: TGTGCCAGCAGCCGGCCTAGGACAGGGGGTATCAGTGGCTACACCTTC
d_gene: TRBD1
v_gene: TRBV9
j_gene: TRBJ1-2
abundance: .

CDR3aa: CASSQADRDSPLHF
CDR3nt: TGTGCCAGCAGCCAGGCGGACAGGGATTCACCCCTCCACTTT
d_gene: TRBD1
v_gene: TRBV3-1/TRBV3-2
j_gene: TRBJ1-6
abundance: .

CDR3aa: CASSQSGQRDKNIQYF
CDR3nt: TGTGCCAGCAGCCAATCGGGACAGAGAGACAAAAACATTCAGTACTTC
d_gene: TRBD1
v_gene: TRBV16
j_gene: TRBJ2-4
abundance: .

CDR3aa: CASSDSIAGGSEQFF
CDR3nt: TGTGCCAGCAGTGACTCGATAGCGGGAGGGAGTGAGCAGTTCTTC
d_gene: TRBD2
v_gene: TRBV6-4
j_gene: TRBJ2-1
abundance: few

CDR3aa: CASSYVAGRYNEQFF
CDR3nt: TGTGCCAGCAGTTACGTTGCGGGACGGTACAATGAGCAGTTCTTC
d_gene: .
v_gene: TRBV6-5
j_gene: TRBJ2-1
abundance: .

CDR3aa: CASSPQRTGELFF
CDR3nt: TGTGCCAGCTCTCCTCAGCGCACCGGGGAGCTGTTTTTT
d_gene: .
v_gene: TRBV18
j_gene: TRBJ2-2
abundance: .

CDR3aa: CASSLRDASGNTIYF
CDR3nt: TGTGCCAGCAGCCTCCGGGATGCCTCTGGAAACACCATATATTTT
d_gene: .
v_gene: TRBV3-1/TRBV3-2
j_gene: TRBJ1-3
abundance: .

CDR3aa: CASSRDQETQYF
CDR3nt: TGTGCCAGCAGCCGGGATCAAGAGACCCAGTACTTC
d_gene: .
v_gene: TRBV11-2
j_gene: TRBJ2-5
abundance: .

CDR3aa: CASTGAASSYEQYF
CDR3nt: TGTGCCAGTACGGGGGCCGCCAGCTCCTACGAGCAGTACTTC
d_gene: .
v_gene: TRBV7-9
j_gene: TRBJ2-7
abundance: many

CDR3aa: CATPFRTGELFF
CDR3nt: TGTGCCACCCCGTTTCGGACCGGGGAGCTGTTTTTT
d_gene: .
v_gene: TRBV12-3/TRBV12-4
j_gene: TRBJ2-2
abundance: .

CDR3aa: CASSPVQGSGYTF
CDR3nt: TGTGCCAGCAGCCCCGTACAGGGTTCTGGCTACACCTTC
d_gene: .
v_gene: TRBV7-2
j_gene: TRBJ1-2
abundance: .

CDR3aa: CASSSGKPRQETQYF
CDR3nt: TGTGCCAGCAGCTCCGGGAAGCCCCGCCAAGAGACCCAGTACTTC
d_gene: .
v_gene: TRBV5-4
j_gene: TRBJ2-5
abundance: .

CDR3aa: CASSSGTGSPVGQFF
CDR3nt: TGTGCCAGCAGTTCCGGGACAGGGAGCCCAGTGGGGCAGTTCTTC
d_gene: TRBD1
v_gene: TRBV28
j_gene: TRBJ2-1
abundance: .

CDR3aa: CATSRLGLAGDNEQFF
CDR3nt: TGTGCCACCAGCAGGCTGGGACTAGCGGGAGACAATGAGCAGTTCTTC
d_gene: TRBD2
v_gene: TRBV15
j_gene: TRBJ2-1
abundance: .

CDR3aa: CASSLLGTGVGANVLTF
CDR3nt: TGTGCCAGCAGTTTATTAGGGACAGGTGTTGGGGCCAACGTCCTGACTTTC
d_gene: TRBD1
v_gene: TRBV27
j_gene: TRBJ2-6
abundance: .

CDR3aa: CASSFFGGTEQYF
CDR3nt: TGTGCCAGCAGCTTTTTCGGCGGGACCGAGCAGTACTTC
d_gene: .
v_gene: TRBV11-3
j_gene: TRBJ2-7
abundance: once

CDR3aa: CASSPQGAGYGYTF
CDR3nt: TGCGCCAGCAGCCCGCAGGGGGCGGGCTATGGCTACACCTTC
d_gene: TRBD1
v_gene: TRBV4-1
j_gene: TRBJ1-2
abundance: .

CDR3aa: CASSLQALAGLTDTQYF
CDR3nt: TGTGCCAGCAGCTTACAGGCTCTAGCGGGACTCACAGATACGCAGTATTTT
d_gene: TRBD2
v_gene: TRBV7-9
j_gene: TRBJ2-3
abundance: .